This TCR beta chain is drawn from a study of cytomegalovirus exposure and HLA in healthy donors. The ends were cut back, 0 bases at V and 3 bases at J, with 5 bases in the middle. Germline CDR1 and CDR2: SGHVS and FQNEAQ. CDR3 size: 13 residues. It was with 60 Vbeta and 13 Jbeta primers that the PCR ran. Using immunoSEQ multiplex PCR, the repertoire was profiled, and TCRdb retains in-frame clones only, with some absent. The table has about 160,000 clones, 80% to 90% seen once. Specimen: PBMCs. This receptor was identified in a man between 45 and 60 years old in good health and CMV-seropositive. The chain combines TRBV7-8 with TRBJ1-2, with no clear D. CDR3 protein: CASSLAFDYGYTF. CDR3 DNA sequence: TGTGCCAGCAGCTTAGCTTTCGACTATGGCTACACCTTC.